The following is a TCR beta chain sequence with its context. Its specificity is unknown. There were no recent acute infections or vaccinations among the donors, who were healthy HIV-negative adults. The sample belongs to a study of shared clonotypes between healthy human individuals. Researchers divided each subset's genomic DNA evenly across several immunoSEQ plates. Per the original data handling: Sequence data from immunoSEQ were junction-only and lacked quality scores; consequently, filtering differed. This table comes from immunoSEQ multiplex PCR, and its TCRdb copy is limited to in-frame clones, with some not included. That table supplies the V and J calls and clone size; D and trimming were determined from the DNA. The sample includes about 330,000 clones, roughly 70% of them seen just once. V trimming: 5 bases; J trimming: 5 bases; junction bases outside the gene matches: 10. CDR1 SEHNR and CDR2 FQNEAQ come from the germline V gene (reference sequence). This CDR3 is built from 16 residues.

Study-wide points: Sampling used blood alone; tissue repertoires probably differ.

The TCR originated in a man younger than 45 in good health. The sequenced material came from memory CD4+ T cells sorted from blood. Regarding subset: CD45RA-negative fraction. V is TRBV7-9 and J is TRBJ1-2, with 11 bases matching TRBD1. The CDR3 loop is CASSPSGTGGGYGYTF. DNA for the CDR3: TGTGCCAGCAGCCCCTCCGGGACAGGGGGAGGGTATGGCTACACCTTC.